The sequence of this TCR beta chain was determined in a study of metastatic and nonmetastatic thyroid tumors. Study information: Malignant thyroid and benign thyroid patients provided blood and tumor or nodule tissue whose repertoires were compared. Overall study findings and caveats: As reported, TCR beta diversity in blood and tumor was significantly higher in malignant thyroid tumors than in benign nodules.

As processed by the authors: CDR3 was compared across clinicopathological groups, and the resulting differences were used to build a distant-metastasis classifier for papillary thyroid cancer. Via MiXCR, TCRdb re-called the PCR reads. V and J calls and clone size were set by TCRdb, not the authors. The sample carries about 17,000 clones, about 29% recorded once. Patients underwent thyroid surgery, and none had received any treatment before it. In its sample, this clone was seen many times. The target antigen is unknown. The CDR3 is 14 residues long. V was clipped by 4 bases and J by 5 bases, with 15 bases between them. CDR1 and CDR2 from the germline V gene are SGHRS and YFSETQ.

This receptor was obtained from a female donor with papillary thyroid cancer or a benign thyroid nodule (not recorded which). Some clones in this sample may be carry-over from other donors' samples. This chain links TRBV5-1 with TRBJ1-1; D is unresolved. Sequences were obtained from tumor tissue. CDR3 sequence reads: CASSISLPSTEAFF. For the CDR3, the DNA is TGCGCCAGCAGCATAAGTCTCCCCAGTACTGAAGCTTTCTTT.